These 14 T cell receptor beta chains were all obtained from the same sample, sequenced in a study of T cells in localized non-small cell lung cancer. Repertoires were generated with immunoSEQ multiplex PCR, while TCRdb's copy carries only in-frame clones and drops some. This sample has about 3,500 clones; 20% to 30% occur once, and the top ten carry 7.5% to 9%. This specimen was lung tumor tissue, taken before any cancer treatment. The source is a woman aged 35-70 years with stage I lung adenocarcinoma.

The V gene is TRBV11-3, the J gene TRBJ2-5; 9 bases agree with TRBD1. Germline CDR1 and CDR2: SGHNT and YENEEA. J lost 2 bases, V lost 5 bases, and 12 bases had no gene match. This CDR3 has 17 amino acids. CDR3 bases: TGTGCCAGCAGCGGAGGACAGGGGCCCTATTTACAAGAGACCCAGTACTTC. Protein product: CASSGGQGPYLQETQYF.

The chain employs TRBV11-3 and TRBJ2-4; D is undetermined. The CDR3 loop spans 16 amino acids. Trimming took off 2 bases at V and 1 base at J, with 12 bases between the two ends. The V gene's germline CDR1 is SGHNT and CDR2 YENEEA. The chain's CDR3 is CASSLKTTLAKNIQYF. Written as DNA, the CDR3 is TGTGCCAGCAGCTTAAAAACTACCCTGGCCAAAAACATTCAGTACTTC.

The chain has TRBV10-3 and TRBJ1-1, with D perhaps TRBD1 (6 bases). The CDR3 runs 19 residues. The V end lost 0 bases, the J end lost 1 base, and 21 bases lay between the germline ends. Per the germline V gene, CDR1 is ENHRY and CDR2 is SYGVKD. The DNA of the CDR3 is TGTGCCATCAGTGAGTCGACGGGGACACCTACTCTGGGGAACACTGAAGCTTTCTTT. Translation gives CAISESTGTPTLGNTEAFF.

This clone has a handful of counts. The CDR3 DNA follows: TGTGCCAGCAGTCCTCTGGAAAGGTTGGAGCTACACTACACAGATACGCAGTATTTT. Its translation: CASSPLERLELHYTDTQYF. The rearrangement joins TRBV6-8 to TRBJ2-3, with unresolved D. The CDR3 runs 19 residues. Germline V gene sequence: CDR1 MNHGY, CDR2 SAAAGT. With 5 bases removed from V and 2 bases from J, the gap between germline ends came to 26 bases.

This clone is medium-sized by share. The chain recombines TRBV6-8 with TRBJ1-6; perhaps TRBD1 as D (6 bases). The CDR3 is 13 amino acids. CDR1 is MNHGY, CDR2 SAAAGT, per germline. Trimming cost V 10 bases and J 7 bases, with 14 bases left between them. CDR3 coding DNA: TGTGCCAATAGCCCCACAGGGAATTCACCCCTCCACTTT. This translates into CANSPTGNSPLHF.

In its sample, this clone was seen a few times. The V call is TRBV9, the J call TRBJ2-3, with TRBD2 matching over 10 bases. CDR3 length: 15 residues. J gave up 3 bases and V 4 bases, and 5 bases lay outside the gene matches. CDR1 is SGDLS and CDR2 is YYNGEE in the germline V gene. CDR3 nucleotides: TGTGCCAGCAGCTTAGCGGGGGGTAGTACAGATACGCAGTATTTT. This encodes CASSLAGGSTDTQYF. Using reference TRBV9 and TRBJ2-3 for the parts outside the CDR3, the full variable domain is DSGVTQTPKHLITATGQRVTLRCSPRSGDLSVYWYQQSLDQGLQFLIQYYNGEERAKGNILERFSAQQFPDLHSELNLSSLELGDSALYFCASSLAGGSTDTQYFGPGTRLTVL.

CDR3 nucleotides: TGTGCCAGCAGCCAAGATCGGGGTTTCGGGAACACCATATATTTT. It translates to CASSQDRGFGNTIYF. The chain has TRBV14 and TRBJ1-3; the D is unclear. Trimming removed 0 bases from V and 7 bases from J, with 13 bases in between. The CDR3 has 15 amino acids. Germline lookup yields CDR1 SGHDN and CDR2 FVKESK. The full variable domain, in which reference TRBV14 and TRBJ1-3 provide the parts outside the CDR3, is EAGVTQFPSHSVIEKGQTVTLRCDPISGHDNLYWYRRVMGKEIKFLLHFVKESKQDESGMPNNRFLAERTGGTYSTLKVQPAELEDSGVYFCASSQDRGFGNTIYFGEGSWLTVV.

Details on this clone: An end of the junction does not agree with germline; a read error may underlie this. The V gene is TRBV27, the J gene TRBJ2-5; tentatively, D is TRBD2 (6 bases). The CDR3 length is 15 residues. In germline, CDR1 is MNHEY, CDR2 SMNVEV (reference sequence). CDR3 residues: CATSVTRGQQETQYF. The CDR3 nucleotides read TGTGCCACCAGTGTGACGCGGGGCCAGCAAGAGACCCAGTACTTC.

V is TRBV5-1 and J is TRBJ2-5; possibly TRBD1 for D (6 bases). Per germline, CDR1 SGHRS and CDR2 YFSETQ. V was shortened by 4 bases and J by 1 base, with 17 bases between the two germline ends. The CDR3 has 16 residues. CDR3 in amino acids: CASSPWAGEAQETQYF. For the CDR3, the DNA is TGCGCCAGCAGCCCGTGGGCAGGGGAAGCCCAAGAGACCCAGTACTTC.

The chain has TRBV11-3 and TRBJ1-1; D possibly corresponds to TRBD1 (6 bases). The CDR3 spans 15 residues. Per germline, CDR1 SGHNT and CDR2 YENEEA. Trimming shortened V by 3 bases and J by 0 bases, and 11 bases separated the two germline ends. CDR3 bases: TGTGCCAGCAGCTTTGGGTACAGGGTGAACACTGAAGCTTTCTTT. Translating gives CASSFGYRVNTEAFF.

The V call is TRBV14, the J call TRBJ2-2; D call uncertain. The germline V gene encodes CDR1 SGHDN and CDR2 FVKESK. V was pared by 5 bases and J by 7 bases, with 11 bases between. The CDR3 totals 13 residues. The CDR3 sequence: CASSLIRGGELFF. In DNA, the CDR3 is TGTGCCAGCAGCTTAATCCGAGGCGGGGAGCTGTTTTTT.

V and J are TRBV28 and TRBJ1-1; D remains unclear. Deletions cut 5 bases from V and 5 bases from J, with 12 bases between. The CDR3 is made up of 13 amino acids. CDR1 is MDHEN, CDR2 SYDVKM, per germline. The CDR3 here is CASSPLMRTEAFF. The CDR3 DNA reads as TGTGCCAGCAGTCCCCTGATGCGTACTGAAGCTTTCTTT.

At least ten counts were recorded for this clone. This chain joins TRBV11-3 and TRBJ2-1; a weak D match, TRBD1 (5 bases). Germline loops: CDR1 SGHNT, CDR2 YENEEA. CDR3 length: 17 residues. Trimming cost V 3 bases and J 0 bases, with 15 bases left between them. For the CDR3, the DNA is TGTGCCAGCAGCTTCCGACTGGGCAGGGACTCCTACAATGAGCAGTTCTTC. Its translation: CASSFRLGRDSYNEQFF.

This clone was seen more than once but under ten times. The chain couples TRBV11-3 to TRBJ2-1, with D perhaps matching TRBD1 (8 bases). The CDR3 sequence is 14 residues long. Looked up from germline, CDR1 is SGHNT and CDR2 is YENEEA. Trimming removed 5 bases from V and 5 bases from J, with 13 bases in between. The DNA of the CDR3 is TGTGCCAGCAGCAGACAGGGGAGGGACAATGAGCAGTTCTTC. Encoded protein: CASSRQGRDNEQFF.